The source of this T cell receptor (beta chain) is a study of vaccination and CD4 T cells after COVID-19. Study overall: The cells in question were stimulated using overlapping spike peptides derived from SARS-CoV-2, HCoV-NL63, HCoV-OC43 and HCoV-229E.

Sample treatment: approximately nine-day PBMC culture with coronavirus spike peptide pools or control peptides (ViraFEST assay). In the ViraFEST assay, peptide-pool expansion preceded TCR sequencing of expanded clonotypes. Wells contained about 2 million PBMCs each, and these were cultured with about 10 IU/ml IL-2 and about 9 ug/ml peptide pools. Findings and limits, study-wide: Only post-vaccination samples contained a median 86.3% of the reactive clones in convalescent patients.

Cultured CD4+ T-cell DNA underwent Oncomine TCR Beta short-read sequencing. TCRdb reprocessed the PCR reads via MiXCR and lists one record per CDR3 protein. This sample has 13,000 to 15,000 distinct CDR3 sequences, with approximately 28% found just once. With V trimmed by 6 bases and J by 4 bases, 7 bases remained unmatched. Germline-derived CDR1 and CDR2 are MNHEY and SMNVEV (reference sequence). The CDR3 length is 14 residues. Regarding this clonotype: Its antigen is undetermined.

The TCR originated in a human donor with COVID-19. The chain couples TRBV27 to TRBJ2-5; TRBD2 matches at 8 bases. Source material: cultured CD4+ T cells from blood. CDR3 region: CASRRAGGLETQYF. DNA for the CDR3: TGTGCCAGCAGGAGGGCGGGGGGCTTAGAGACCCAGTACTTC.